The rows below give T cell receptor beta chains drawn from one sample of a study of T-cell reconstitution after alpha-beta-depleted transplantation in children. MiXCR, applied by TCRdb to the PCR reads, yields one record per CDR3 protein. Among over 200,000 distinct CDR3 sequences listed, about 11% were seen once. The source was PBMCs, collected before TCRalphabeta/CD19-depleted stem cell transplant. Source of these receptors: a child younger than two with acute myeloid leukemia, due to receive a stem cell transplant. CDR3s include the opening cysteine and the closing phenylalanine or tryptophan. Fields, in order: clone size, CDR3 length, V gene, D gene, J gene, CDR3 DNA, CDR3 protein. A D gene is named only where the DNA matches it firmly. The listing skips clone size in some rows; elsewhere it reads once, few, many or a size class.

size: .
length: 14
V: TRBV12-3/TRBV12-4
D: .
J: TRBJ2-3
DNA: TGTGCCTTCAGTTTAGACCCCGGCCCCAATACGCAGTATTTT
CDR3: CAFSLDPGPNTQYF

size: many
length: 12
V: TRBV3-1
D: .
J: TRBJ1-1
DNA: TGTGCCAGCAGCCAAGATGCCCGGGAAGCTTTCTTT
CDR3: CASSQDAREAFF

size: many
length: 12
V: TRBV20-1
D: .
J: TRBJ1-6
DNA: TGCAGTGCTAGGACAGTTAATTCACCCCTCCACTTT
CDR3: CSARTVNSPLHF

size: many
length: 13
V: TRBV12-3/TRBV12-4
D: .
J: TRBJ2-1
DNA: TGTGCCAGCAGCATTTCAATAGGTAATGAGCAGTTCTTC
CDR3: CASSISIGNEQFF

size: few
length: 15
V: TRBV7-8
D: TRBD2
J: TRBJ2-7
DNA: TGTGCCAGCAGCCCCCGGGGGGGGGAAGTGTACGAGCAGTACTTC
CDR3: CASSPRGGEVYEQYF

size: many
length: 17
V: TRBV6-5
D: .
J: TRBJ2-3
DNA: TGTGCCAGCAGTTACTCCCTGACTAGGGGTCTCACAGATACGCAGTATTTT
CDR3: CASSYSLTRGLTDTQYF

size: many
length: 14
V: TRBV15
D: .
J: TRBJ1-4
DNA: TGTGCCACCAGCATAGGAGGGGTGGTTGAAAAACTGTTTTTT
CDR3: CATSIGGVVEKLFF

size: many
length: 15
V: TRBV23-1
D: .
J: TRBJ2-2
DNA: TGCGCCAGCAGTCGCGACACGGGCGACACCGGGGAGCTGTTTTTT
CDR3: CASSRDTGDTGELFF

size: many
length: 16
V: TRBV28
D: TRBD1
J: TRBJ1-6
DNA: TGTGCCAGCAGTGCCTACAGGGGCGCTCCTAATTCACCCCTCCACTTT
CDR3: CASSAYRGAPNSPLHF

size: many
length: 16
V: TRBV6-2/TRBV6-3
D: TRBD2
J: TRBJ2-5
DNA: TGTGCCAGCAGTTACTCGACTAGCGGGAGGTCGGAGACCCAGTACTTC
CDR3: CASSYSTSGRSETQYF

size: .
length: 12
V: TRBV7-3
D: .
J: TRBJ2-3
DNA: TGTGCCAGCAGCCACCCCAACGGCGTGCAGTATTTT
CDR3: CASSHPNGVQYF

size: many
length: 13
V: TRBV5-1
D: TRBD1
J: TRBJ2-1
DNA: TGCGCCAGCAGCCAAGACAGGGCTGTTGAGCAGTTCTTC
CDR3: CASSQDRAVEQFF

size: many
length: 14
V: TRBV12-3/TRBV12-4
D: TRBD2
J: TRBJ2-7
DNA: TGTGCCAGCAGTTCTAGCGGGAGCTCCTACGAGCAGTACTTC
CDR3: CASSSSGSSYEQYF

size: many
length: 14
V: TRBV4-2
D: .
J: TRBJ2-1
DNA: TGTGCCAGCAGCCAAGAAAACTCCTACAATGAGCAGTTCTTC
CDR3: CASSQENSYNEQFF